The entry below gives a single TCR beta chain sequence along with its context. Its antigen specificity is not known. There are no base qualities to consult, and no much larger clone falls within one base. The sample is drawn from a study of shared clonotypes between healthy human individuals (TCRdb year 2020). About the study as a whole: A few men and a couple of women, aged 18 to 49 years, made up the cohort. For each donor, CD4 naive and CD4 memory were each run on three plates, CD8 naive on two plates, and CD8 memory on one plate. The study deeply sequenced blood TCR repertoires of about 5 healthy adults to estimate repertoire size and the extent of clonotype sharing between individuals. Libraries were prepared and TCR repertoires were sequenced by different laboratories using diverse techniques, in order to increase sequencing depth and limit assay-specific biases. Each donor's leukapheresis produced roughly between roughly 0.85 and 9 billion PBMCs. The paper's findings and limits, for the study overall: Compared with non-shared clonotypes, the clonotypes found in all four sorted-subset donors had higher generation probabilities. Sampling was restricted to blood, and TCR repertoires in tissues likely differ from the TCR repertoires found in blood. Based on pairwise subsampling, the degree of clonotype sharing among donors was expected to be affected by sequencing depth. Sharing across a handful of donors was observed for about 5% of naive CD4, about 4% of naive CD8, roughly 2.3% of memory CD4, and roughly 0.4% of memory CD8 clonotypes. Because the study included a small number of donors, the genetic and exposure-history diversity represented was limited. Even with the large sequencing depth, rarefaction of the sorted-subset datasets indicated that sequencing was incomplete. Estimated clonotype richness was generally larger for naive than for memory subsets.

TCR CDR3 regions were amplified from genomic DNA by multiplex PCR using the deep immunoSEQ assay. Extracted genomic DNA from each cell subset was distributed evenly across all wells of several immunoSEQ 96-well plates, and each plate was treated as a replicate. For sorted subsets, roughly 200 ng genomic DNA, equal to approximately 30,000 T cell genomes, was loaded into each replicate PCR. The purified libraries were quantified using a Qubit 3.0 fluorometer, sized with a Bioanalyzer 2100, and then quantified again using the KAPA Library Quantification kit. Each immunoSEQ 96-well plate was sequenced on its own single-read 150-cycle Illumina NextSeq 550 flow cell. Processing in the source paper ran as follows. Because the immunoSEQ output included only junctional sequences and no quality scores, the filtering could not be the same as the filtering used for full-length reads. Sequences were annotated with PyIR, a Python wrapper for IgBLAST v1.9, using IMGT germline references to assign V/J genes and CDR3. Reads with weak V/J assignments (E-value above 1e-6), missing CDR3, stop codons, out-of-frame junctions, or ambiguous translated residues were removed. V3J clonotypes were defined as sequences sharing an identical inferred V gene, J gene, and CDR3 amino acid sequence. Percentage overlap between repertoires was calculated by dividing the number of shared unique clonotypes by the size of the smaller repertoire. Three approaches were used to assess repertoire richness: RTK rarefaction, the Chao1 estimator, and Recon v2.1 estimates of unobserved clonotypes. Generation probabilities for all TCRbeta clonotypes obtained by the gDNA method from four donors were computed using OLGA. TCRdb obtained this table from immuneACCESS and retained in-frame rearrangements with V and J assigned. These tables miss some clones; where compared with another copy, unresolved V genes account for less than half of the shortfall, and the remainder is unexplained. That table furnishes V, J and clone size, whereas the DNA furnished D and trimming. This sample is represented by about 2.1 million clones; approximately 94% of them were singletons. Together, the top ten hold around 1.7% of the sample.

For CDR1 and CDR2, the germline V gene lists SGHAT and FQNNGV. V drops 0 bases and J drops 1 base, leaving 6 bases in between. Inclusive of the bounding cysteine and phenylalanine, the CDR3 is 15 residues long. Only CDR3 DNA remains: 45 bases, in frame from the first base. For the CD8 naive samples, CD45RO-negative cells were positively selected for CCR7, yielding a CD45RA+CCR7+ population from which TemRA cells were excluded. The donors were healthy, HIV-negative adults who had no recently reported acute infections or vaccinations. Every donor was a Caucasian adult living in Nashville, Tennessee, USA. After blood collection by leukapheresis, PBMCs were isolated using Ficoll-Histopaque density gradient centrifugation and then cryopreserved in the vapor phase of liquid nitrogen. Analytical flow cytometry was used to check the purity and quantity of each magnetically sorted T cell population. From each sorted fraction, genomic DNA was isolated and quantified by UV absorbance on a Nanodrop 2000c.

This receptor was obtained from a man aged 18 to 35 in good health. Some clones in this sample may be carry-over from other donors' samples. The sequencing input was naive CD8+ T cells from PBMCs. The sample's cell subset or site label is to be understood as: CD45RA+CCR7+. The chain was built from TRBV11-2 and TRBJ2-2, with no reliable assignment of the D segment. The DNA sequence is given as TGTGCCAGCAGCTTAGATCGGCGGAACACCGGGGAGCTGTTTTTT. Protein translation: CASSLDRRNTGELFF.